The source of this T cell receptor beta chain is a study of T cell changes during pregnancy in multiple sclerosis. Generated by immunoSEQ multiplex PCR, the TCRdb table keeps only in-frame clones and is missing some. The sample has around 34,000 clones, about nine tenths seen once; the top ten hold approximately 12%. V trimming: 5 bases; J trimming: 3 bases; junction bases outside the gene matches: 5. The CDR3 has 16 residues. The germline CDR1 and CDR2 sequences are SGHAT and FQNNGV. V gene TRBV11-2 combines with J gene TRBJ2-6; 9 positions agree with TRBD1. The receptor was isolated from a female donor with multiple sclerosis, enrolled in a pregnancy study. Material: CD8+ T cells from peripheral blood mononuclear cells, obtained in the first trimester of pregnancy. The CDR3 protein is CASSHGTGFGANVLTF. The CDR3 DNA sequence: TGTGCCAGCAGCCACGGGACAGGGTTTGGGGCCAACGTCCTGACTTTC.